This TCR beta chain was observed in a study of OX40 agonist ivuxolimab in advanced cancers. Study context: Previous treatment with anti-PD-1, anti-PD-L1 or anti-CTLA-4 therapy was allowed; 40% had received some. Whole-study findings and limits: At 0.1 to 3.0 mg/kg and by week 6, clonal expansion occurred in CD4+ and CD8+ blood T cells. Among the lowest levels of clonal expansion were found in partial responders at 0.1-3.0 mg/kg.

The table came from immunoSEQ multiplex PCR; TCRdb's copy has only in-frame clones and leaves some out. Of 65,000 to 85,000 clones listed, roughly 80% are singletons. Germline V lookup: CDR1 SGHRS, CDR2 YFSETQ. The CDR3 is 15 residues long. J lost 4 bases, V lost 2 bases, and 5 bases had no gene match. This clone was observed once. Its antigen is unknown. Here the sequenced sample was CD4+ or CD8+ T cells sorted from blood, taken in a trial of the OX40 agonist ivuxolimab. This chain connects TRBV5-1 to TRBJ2-5; 10 bases are a match to TRBD2. The receptor comes from an adult with an advanced solid tumor such as melanoma, head and neck, liver or kidney cancer. This CDR3 reads CASSLAGGLRETQYF. The CDR3 DNA is TGCGCCAGCAGCTTAGCGGGGGGGCTAAGAGAGACCCAGTACTTC.